This TCR beta chain comes out of a study of cytomegalovirus exposure and HLA in healthy donors. Broader study findings: Accounts indicate the classifier identified cytomegalovirus status with strong specificity and sensitivity.

Primers for the PCR totalled 60 Vbeta and 13 Jbeta. Produced via immunoSEQ multiplex PCR; TCRdb's table is partial and in-frame only. The sample records approximately 74,000 clones, roughly 63% being singletons. This clone was counted a few times. Its matching antigen is unknown. V gave up 0 bases and J gave up 9 bases; unmatched junction bases: 3. CDR1 and CDR2 (germline): SQVTM, ANQGSEA. The CDR3 runs 14 residues. This clonotype was sampled from a man aged 25 to 40 in good health and CMV-seropositive. Sequenced: PBMCs. The chain links TRBV29-1 to TRBJ1-4; 11 bases are shared with TRBD1. The CDR3 loop is CSVEEGDRGKKLFF. CDR3 in DNA: TGCAGCGTTGAAGAGGGGGACAGGGGGAAAAAACTGTTTTTT.